The T cell receptor (beta chain) under discussion was sequenced for a study of T-cell memory formation after mild COVID-19. TCRdb re-analysed the 5' RACE reads in MiXCR, keeping a single row per CDR3 protein. The sample records 190,000 or so distinct CDR3 sequences, about a fifth being singletons. Whole-study findings and limits: Still unconfirmed is whether the second-wave clones peaking on day 37 recognized SARS-CoV-2.

CDR3 length: 14 amino acids. Trimming left V 7 bases short and J 2 bases short, with 14 bases between. Germline CDR1 and CDR2: SGHVS and FNYEAQ. Points on this clonotype: The antigen is unknown.

This TCR came from an adult woman who had mild COVID-19 (a few samples of this study predate the infection). Cell type and time point are not known. The J gene is TRBJ1-2, the V gene TRBV7-6, with no clear D. The sequenced material came from PBMCs or a T cell subset sorted from them (not recorded which). The CDR3 DNA reads as TGTGCCAGCACCCCGGAAAGGGCCAACTATGGCTACACCTTC. Protein: CASTPERANYGYTF.